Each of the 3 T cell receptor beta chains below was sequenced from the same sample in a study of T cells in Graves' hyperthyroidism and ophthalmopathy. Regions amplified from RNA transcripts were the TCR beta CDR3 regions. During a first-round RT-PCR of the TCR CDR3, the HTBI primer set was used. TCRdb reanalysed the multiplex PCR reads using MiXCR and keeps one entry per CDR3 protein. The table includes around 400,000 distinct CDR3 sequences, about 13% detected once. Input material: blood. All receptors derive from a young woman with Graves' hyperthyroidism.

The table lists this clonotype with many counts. The CDR3 nucleotides are TGTGCCAGCAGACTCGGACAACCCACTGAAGCTTTCTTT. This gives the protein CASRLGQPTEAFF. The chain couples TRBV6-2 or TRBV6-3 to TRBJ1-1; a weak D match, TRBD1 (5 bases). This CDR3 region has 13 residues. The germline V gene encodes CDR1 MNHEY and CDR2 SVGEGT. The V end was cut by 6 bases, the J end by 4 bases, with 12 bases between.

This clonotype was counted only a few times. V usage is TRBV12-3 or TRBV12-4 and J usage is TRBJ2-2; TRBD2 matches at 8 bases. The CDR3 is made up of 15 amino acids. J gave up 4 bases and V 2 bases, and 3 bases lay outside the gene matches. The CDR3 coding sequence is TGTGCCAGCAGTTTAAGTGGACTAGCCACCGGGGAGCTGTTTTTT. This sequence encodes CASSLSGLATGELFF.

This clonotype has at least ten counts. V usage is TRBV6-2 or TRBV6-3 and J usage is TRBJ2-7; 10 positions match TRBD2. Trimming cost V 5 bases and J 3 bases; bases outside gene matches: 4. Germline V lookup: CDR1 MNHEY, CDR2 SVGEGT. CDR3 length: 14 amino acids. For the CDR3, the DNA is TGTGCCAGCAGTATAGCGGGAGGCTTCTACGAGCAGTACTTC. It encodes CASSIAGGFYEQYF.